This TCR beta chain was identified during a study of radiotherapy plus CTLA-4 blockade in lung cancer (dated 2018 in TCRdb). Background on the whole study: Among the enrolled patients, about 19% had an objective response, and 25% to 40% reached disease control.

Concerning this clone itself: What this receptor recognizes is not known. It is likely a read error, because the conserved phenylalanine at the end of the CDR3 is missing.

The study tested focal radiation therapy combined with CTLA-4 blockade (ipilimumab) in patients with chemo-refractory metastatic non-small-cell lung cancer. Inclusive of both ends, the CDR3 amounts to 13 amino acids. Only the CDR3 DNA stays, 39 bases, in frame from base 1. The germline V gene (reference sequence) supplies CDR1 LNHDA and CDR2 SQIVND. Between the V and J ends, shortened by 7 bases and 0 bases respectively, the junction contains 9 bases. Library generation was performed with the immunoSEQ multiplex PCR assay. TCRdb's version of the immuneACCESS table is confined to in-frame rearrangements and falls short of the full clone set. An unresolved V gene accounts for under half of the shortfall where checked; the remainder is of unknown origin. Counted in this sample were 110,000 or so clones; about four fifths of them appeared once. Around 4.8% of the sample is taken by the ten largest. The paper's findings and limits, for the study overall: Early dynamic changes in blood T cell clones, together with increased serum interferon-beta after radiation, were reported as the strongest predictors of response. After treatment with radiotherapy and ipilimumab, TCR clones that originated in tumors expanded in peripheral blood.

Source: peripheral blood, taken from a patient treated with radiotherapy plus ipilimumab. The sequence links TRBV19 to TRBJ1-1, with the D gene not confidently named. This receptor was obtained from a human donor with non-small cell lung cancer who had a partial response to radiotherapy plus ipilimumab. The CDR3 region: CASTSGMNTEAFL. The DNA sequence is as follows: TGTGCCAGTACCAGCGGGATGAACACTGAAGCTTTCCTT.